This TCR beta chain originates from a study of identical twins (dated by TCRdb to 2016 to 2017). In terms of the full investigation: To test whether fetal clonotypes persist, the study used deep sequencing on TCR alpha and beta repertoires from monozygotic twins, unrelated adults of various ages, and cord blood. To rule out contamination, the twin experiments were replicated at different times with different library preparation protocols. The research as a whole found: Compared with coincidental sharing between unrelated individuals, out-of-frame TCR alpha sequences shared between twins had an excess of sequences with low generation probability. Zero-insertion analyses could be partly confounded by invariant T cells such as MAIT and iNKT, although diverse VJ usage argued against such confounding for most clonotypes. Fewer insertions were carried by abundant cord blood beta clonotypes; a weaker similar trend was observed in young adult naive repertoires, while no such trend was observed in memory repertoires. Because the same donors could not be followed over many years, conclusions were based on cross-sectional statistical analysis. In monozygotic twins, recombination models systematically underestimated out-of-frame TCR alpha sharing, but the models matched the sharing seen between unrelated individuals. In beta out-of-frame sequences, excess twin sharing was weaker, because having fewer shared sequences lowered the signal-to-noise ratio.

The protocol used for the library was 5' RACE. Sequencing instrument: Illumina HiSeq 2000. Template switching added a universal primer binding site, and the final cDNA carried a unique molecular identifier that allowed TCR cDNA molecules to be counted accurately. First-strand cDNA for TCR alpha and beta chains was synthesized from specific primers in the conserved constant-segment region. To control for contamination, each cDNA library was double barcoded with a SMART-Mk sample barcode plus Illumina barcodes. TruSeq adapter sequences and Illumina sample barcodes were added in two successive PCR steps. The Illumina HiSeq platform was used with custom primers to sequence TCR alpha and beta cDNA libraries. As for how the authors treated the data: Unique molecular identifiers were extracted from raw reads with MiGEC, and CDR3 positions were determined with MiXCR. For each individual, recombination models were inferred using an EM algorithm with the repgenHMM and IGoR tools. The tcR package in R was used for shared clonotype analysis, with sharing normalized by the product of cloneset sizes. Out-of-frame nonproductive sequences were analyzed to study raw recombination free of thymic and clonal selection effects. TCRdb redid the processing of the public reads, applying fastp at Q25 and MiXCR, and retained in-frame beta chains. CDR3 protein duplicates are merged, each entry listing the most common genes and DNA. These V and J calls are TCRdb output, not the study's own analysis. A total of 400,000 to 650,000 distinct CDR3 sequences appear in this sample, 20% to 25% of them only once. About 0.91% of the sample is held by the ten biggest clonotypes.

V is pruned by 5 bases and J by 12 bases, leaving 6 bases of the junction without a gene match. The CDR3 sequence holds 11 residues, the cysteine and phenylalanine included. Only CDR3 DNA remains: 33 bases, in frame from the first base. Via the germline V gene (reference sequence), CDR1 is DFQATT and CDR2 SNEGSKA. Concerning this clonotype: The antigen it recognizes is unknown. No much larger clone is present one base from it, and per-base qualities are unavailable.

Every donor was a healthy Caucasian. The twin cohort consisted of three pairs of female monozygotic twins, all aged roughly 18 to 29 years. CD4+ and CD8+ T cell populations were isolated with positive isolation kits from Invitrogen. The sample also formed part of further work on T cells expressing NK-cell markers. As the second study states: Three sorted T-cell subsets (CD3+CD56+NKG2C+, CD3+CD56+NKG2C- and CD3+CD56-NKG2C+) from 7 to 9 donors had their TCR beta-chain repertoires profiled. Of the eight sequenced donors, seven were found to be HCMV-seropositive and one was found to be HCMV-seronegative. To restrict sorting to alphabetaTCR-expressing T cells, an anti-gammadeltaTCR antibody was added in several experiments. In roughly 6 donors, the dominant CD3+CD56+NKG2C+ clonotypes ranked among the top 10 CD8+ clonotypes, making up about 1.0-7.0% of CD8+ T cells. Those dominant clonotypes were again the most abundant among CD3+CD56-NKG2C+ cells in a few donors, at about 25-65%. Whether the expanded NKG2C-expressing T cell clones were specific for HCMV antigens remained unclear. The study sequenced eight donors, all healthy volunteers chosen at random: three men and five women. To determine HCMV serostatus, a commercial ELISA kit was used to detect HCMV-specific IgG in serum. MIGEC handled demultiplexing of the reads and grouping by UMI, while MiTCR was used to assemble and quantify clonotypes. To exclude erroneous sequences, any TCR cDNA sequence not supported by at least two reads was discarded. Downstream repertoire analysis used the tcR package, and clonotypes were matched across fractions by CDR3 nucleotide sequence plus V segment. VDJmatch was used to annotate antigen specificity against VDJdb, with one amino acid substitution allowed in CDR3.

The chain couples TRBV20-1 to TRBJ2-1, with 8 central nucleotides matching TRBD2. Sequencing was done on a sample of CD4+ T cells sorted from blood. This clonotype was obtained from a young woman in good health. The DNA is as follows: TGCAGTGCTCCTCAGCGGGAGTCGCAGTTCTTC. It translates to CSAPQRESQFF.